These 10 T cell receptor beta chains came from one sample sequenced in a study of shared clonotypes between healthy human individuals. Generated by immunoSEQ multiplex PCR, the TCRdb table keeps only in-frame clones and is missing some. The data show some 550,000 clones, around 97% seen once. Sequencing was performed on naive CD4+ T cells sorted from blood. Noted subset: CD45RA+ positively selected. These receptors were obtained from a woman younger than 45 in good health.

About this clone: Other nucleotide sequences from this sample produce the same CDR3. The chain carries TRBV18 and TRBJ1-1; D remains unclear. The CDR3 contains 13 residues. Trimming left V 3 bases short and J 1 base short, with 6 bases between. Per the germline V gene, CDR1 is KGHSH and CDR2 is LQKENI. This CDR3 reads CASSPDTNTEAFF. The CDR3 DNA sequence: TGTGCCAGCTCACCTGACACGAACACTGAAGCTTTCTTT.

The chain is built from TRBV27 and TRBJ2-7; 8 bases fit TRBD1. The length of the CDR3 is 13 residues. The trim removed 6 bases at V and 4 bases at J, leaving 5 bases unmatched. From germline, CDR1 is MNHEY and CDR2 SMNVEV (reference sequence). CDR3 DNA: TGTGCCAGCAGCCACCGGGACAGGTACGAGCAGTACTTC. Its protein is CASSHRDRYEQYF.

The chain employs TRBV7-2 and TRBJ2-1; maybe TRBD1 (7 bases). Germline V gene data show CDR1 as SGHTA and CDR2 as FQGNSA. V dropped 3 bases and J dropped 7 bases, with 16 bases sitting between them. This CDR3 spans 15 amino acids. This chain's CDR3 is CASSFQGGAVNEQFF. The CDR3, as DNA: TGTGCCAGCAGCTTTCAGGGGGGCGCAGTGAATGAGCAGTTCTTC.

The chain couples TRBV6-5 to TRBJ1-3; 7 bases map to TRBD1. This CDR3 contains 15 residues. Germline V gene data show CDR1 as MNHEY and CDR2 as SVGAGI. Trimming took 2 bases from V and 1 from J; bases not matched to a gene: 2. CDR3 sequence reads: CASSYRGLSGNTIYF. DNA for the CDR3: TGTGCCAGCAGTTACAGGGGGCTTTCTGGAAACACCATATATTTT.

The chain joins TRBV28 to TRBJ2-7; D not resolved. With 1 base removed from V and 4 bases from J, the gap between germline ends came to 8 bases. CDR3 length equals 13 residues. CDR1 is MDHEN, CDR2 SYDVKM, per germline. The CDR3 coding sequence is TGTGCCAGCAGTTTATCACACGTATACGAGCAGTACTTC. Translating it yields CASSLSHVYEQYF. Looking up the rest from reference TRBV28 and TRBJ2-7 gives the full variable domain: DVKVTQSSRYLVKRTGEKVFLECVQDMDHENMFWYRQDPGLGLRLIYFSYDVKMKEKGDIPEGYSVSREKKERFSLILESASTNQTSMYLCASSLSHVYEQYFGPGTRLTVT.

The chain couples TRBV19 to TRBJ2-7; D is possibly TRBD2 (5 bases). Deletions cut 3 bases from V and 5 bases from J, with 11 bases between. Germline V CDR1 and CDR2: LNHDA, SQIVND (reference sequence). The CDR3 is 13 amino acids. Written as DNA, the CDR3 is TGTGCCAGTAGTATTTCGGGAAGAAACGAGCAGTACTTC. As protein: CASSISGRNEQYF.

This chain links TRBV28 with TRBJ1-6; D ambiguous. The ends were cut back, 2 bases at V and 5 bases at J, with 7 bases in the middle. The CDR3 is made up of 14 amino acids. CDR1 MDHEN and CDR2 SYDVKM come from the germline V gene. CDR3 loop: CASSLGQNNSPLHF. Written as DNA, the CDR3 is TGTGCCAGCAGTTTAGGGCAGAATAATTCACCCCTCCACTTT. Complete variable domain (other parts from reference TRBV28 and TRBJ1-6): DVKVTQSSRYLVKRTGEKVFLECVQDMDHENMFWYRQDPGLGLRLIYFSYDVKMKEKGDIPEGYSVSREKKERFSLILESASTNQTSMYLCASSLGQNNSPLHFGNGTRLTVT.

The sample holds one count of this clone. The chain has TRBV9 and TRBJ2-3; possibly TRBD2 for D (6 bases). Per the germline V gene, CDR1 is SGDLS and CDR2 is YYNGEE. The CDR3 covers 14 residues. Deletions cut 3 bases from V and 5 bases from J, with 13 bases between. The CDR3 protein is CASSAGTPGDTQYF. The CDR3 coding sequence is TGTGCCAGCAGCGCCGGGACTCCGGGAGATACGCAGTATTTT.

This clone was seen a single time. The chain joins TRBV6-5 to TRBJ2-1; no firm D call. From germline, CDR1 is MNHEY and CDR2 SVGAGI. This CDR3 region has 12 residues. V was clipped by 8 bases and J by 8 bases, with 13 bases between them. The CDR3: CASGPRIHEQFF. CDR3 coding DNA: TGTGCCAGCGGCCCGCGGATCCATGAGCAGTTCTTC.

The CDR3 sequence is CASSLRVAHDEQYF. CDR3 sequence (DNA): TGTGCCAGCAGCTTACGTGTGGCACACGACGAGCAGTACTTC. The J gene is TRBJ2-5, the V gene TRBV13; D remains ambiguous. Gene TRBJ2-7 matches the end of the DNA better, so the J call may be wrong. The CDR3 runs to 14 residues. Germline CDR1 reads PRHDT; CDR2 reads FYEKMQ (reference sequence).